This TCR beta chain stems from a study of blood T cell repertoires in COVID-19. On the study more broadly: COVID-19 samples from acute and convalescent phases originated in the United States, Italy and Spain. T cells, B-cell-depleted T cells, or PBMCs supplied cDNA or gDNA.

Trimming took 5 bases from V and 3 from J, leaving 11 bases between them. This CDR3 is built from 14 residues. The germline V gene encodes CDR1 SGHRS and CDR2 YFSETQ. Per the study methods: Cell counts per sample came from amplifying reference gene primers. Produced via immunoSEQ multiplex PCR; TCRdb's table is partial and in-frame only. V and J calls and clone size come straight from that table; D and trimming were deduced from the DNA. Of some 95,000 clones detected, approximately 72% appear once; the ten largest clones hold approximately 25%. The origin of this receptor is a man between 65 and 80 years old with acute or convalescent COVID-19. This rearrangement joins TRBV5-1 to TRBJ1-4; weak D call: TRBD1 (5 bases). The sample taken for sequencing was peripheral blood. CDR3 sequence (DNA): TGCGCCAGCAGGGAGCAGGGATCTAATGAAAAACTGTTTTTT. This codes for CASREQGSNEKLFF.